This paragraph covers one T cell receptor beta chain sequence. The same CDR3 can be traced to other DNA sequences in this sample. Time point given: blood from clinic visit 5 months post-surgery; TSC patient then seizure free. The data were taken from a study of brain T cells in children with intractable seizures. There are 16 residues in the CDR3. J was trimmed by 4 bases and V by 2 bases; bases with no gene match: 4. CDR1 and CDR2 from the germline V gene are MNHEY and SMNVEV (reference sequence). Method: immunoSEQ multiplex PCR; TCRdb's copy keeps in-frame clones and lacks some. The table records 300,000 to 400,000 clones, nearly 95% of them present only once.

The TCR originated in a boy in the first two years of life with tuberous sclerosis and intractable seizures. This chain joins TRBV27 and TRBJ2-1; 11 bases are a match to TRBD2. The sequencing used peripheral blood, collected 5 to 6 months after surgery. The CDR3 protein is CASSLLAGGLYNEQFF. DNA for the CDR3: TGTGCCAGCAGTTTACTAGCGGGAGGTTTATACAATGAGCAGTTCTTC.